One sample yielded the 19 T cell receptor beta chains listed below, sequenced in a study of cytomegalovirus exposure and HLA in healthy donors. This PCR relied on a set of 60 Vbeta primers and 13 Jbeta primers. Measured with immunoSEQ multiplex PCR; TCRdb has only the in-frame clones, and not every one. The data show about 160,000 clones, with 80% to 90% seen just once and approximately 2.1% held by the top ten. Sequencing was carried out using PBMCs. All receptors come from a woman aged 18-29 years in good health and CMV-seronegative.

In this sample, this clone turned up once. This chain uses TRBV7-9 with TRBJ2-5, with 15 bases that match TRBD2. The CDR3 is made up of 17 amino acids. CDR1 is SEHNR and CDR2 is FQNEAQ in the germline V gene (reference sequence). The V and J ends lost 5 bases and 5 bases, in that order; junction bases with no gene match: 9. The CDR3 coding sequence is TGTGCCAGCAGCCCGGGACTAGCGGGGGGCCGGATTGAGACCCAGTACTTC. Translation gives CASSPGLAGGRIETQYF.

The chain couples TRBV7-9 to TRBJ1-2, with D possibly TRBD1 on 5 matching bases. The CDR3 is 16 amino acids. The V and J ends lost 4 bases and 4 bases respectively, with 19 bases between them. Germline V CDR1 and CDR2: SEHNR, FQNEAQ (reference sequence). The CDR3 DNA follows: TGTGCCAGCAGCTCCCAGGGCGGGGGGTATGGCTATGGCTACACCTTC. Its protein product is CASSSQGGGYGYGYTF.

This chain links TRBV10-2 with TRBJ2-3; 7 bases are a match to TRBD2. The CDR3 runs 15 residues. CDR1 is WSHSY, CDR2 SAAADI, per germline. Trimming at V came to 5 bases and at J to 2 bases, leaving 7 bases not matched to a gene. CDR3 protein: CASSSPGGITDTQYF. The CDR3 DNA follows: TGCGCCAGCAGTTCTCCCGGGGGGATCACAGATACGCAGTATTTT.

The genes are TRBV9 and TRBJ1-6; D is ambiguous. Germline CDR1 and CDR2: SGDLS and YYNGEE. V was clipped by 5 bases and J by 4 bases, with 10 bases between them. The length of the CDR3 is 14 residues. DNA for the CDR3: TGTGCCAGCAGTCGGGTGGAATATAATTCACCCCTCCACTTT. It encodes CASSRVEYNSPLHF.

This chain connects TRBV28 to TRBJ2-5; 10 nucleotides align to TRBD1. The J segment lost 0 bases and the V segment lost 3 bases, leaving 7 bases of the junction unmatched. The CDR3 loop spans 17 amino acids. CDR1 and CDR2 (germline): MDHEN, SYDVKM. DNA for the CDR3: TGTGCCAGCAGTTTCGGACAGGGGGATTGGGACCAAGAGACCCAGTACTTC. This codes for CASSFGQGDWDQETQYF. Full variable domain (outside the CDR3, taken from reference TRBV28 and TRBJ2-5): DVKVTQSSRYLVKRTGEKVFLECVQDMDHENMFWYRQDPGLGLRLIYFSYDVKMKEKGDIPEGYSVSREKKERFSLILESASTNQTSMYLCASSFGQGDWDQETQYFGPGTRLLVL.

This chain joins TRBV5-4 and TRBJ2-2; TRBD2 is a possible D gene (6 bases). Trimming removed 4 bases from V and 1 base from J, with 14 bases in between. CDR1 and CDR2 from the germline V gene are SGHNT and YYREEE (reference sequence). The CDR3 runs to 16 residues. The CDR3 DNA reads TGTGCCAGCAGCCGCCCGGGACTCCGGAACACCGGGGAGCTGTTTTTT. This translates into CASSRPGLRNTGELFF.

The rearrangement joins TRBV5-8 to TRBJ2-1, with 7 bases aligning to TRBD2. The CDR3 has 17 amino acids. V dropped 0 bases and J dropped 4; count of bases not matched to a gene: 10. The V gene's germline CDR1 is SGHTS and CDR2 YDEGEE. Here the CDR3 DNA reads TGTGCCAGCAGCTTGGTGCGGGCGGGAGTTACGTACAATGAGCAGTTCTTC. The encoded protein is CASSLVRAGVTYNEQFF.

The sample holds a few counts of this clone. The chain recombines TRBV29-1 with TRBJ1-4; D is possibly TRBD1 (6 bases). Trimming removed 4 bases from V and 8 bases from J, with 11 bases in between. The germline CDR1 and CDR2 sequences are SQVTM and ANQGSEA. CDR3 length: 12 residues. The DNA of the CDR3 is TGCAGCGTTGCAGCGGACAGCGAAAAACTGTTTTTT. Protein: CSVAADSEKLFF.

V and J are TRBV19 and TRBJ2-2, with 10 bases aligning to TRBD2. J lost 5 bases, V lost 7 bases, and 7 bases had no gene match. The germline CDR1 and CDR2 sequences are LNHDA and SQIVND (reference sequence). The CDR3 is 15 residues long. CDR3 sequence: CASTRAGGRTGELFF. As DNA, the CDR3 is TGTGCCAGTACCCGAGCGGGAGGGCGTACCGGGGAGCTGTTTTTT.

The V gene is TRBV18, the J gene TRBJ2-5, with a weak D call TRBD2 (6 bases). The CDR3 has 14 residues. The germline gives CDR1 KGHSH, CDR2 LQKENI. The V end lost 5 bases, the J end lost 7 bases, and 17 bases lay between the germline ends. The CDR3 coding sequence is TGTGCCAGCTCAGGGGGGAACGGCCAGTGGACCCAGTACTTC. Protein product: CASSGGNGQWTQYF.

This chain links TRBV7-8 with TRBJ2-7; 7 bases line up with TRBD1. This CDR3 has 14 residues. With 1 base clipped from V and 1 base from J, the junction kept 1 base outside the gene matches. Germline CDR1 SGHVS, CDR2 FQNEAQ. The CDR3 DNA is TGTGCCAGCAGCTTAGACAGGGGATCCTACGAGCAGTACTTC. Translation gives CASSLDRGSYEQYF. The variable domain in full, with the rest retrieved from reference TRBV7-8 and TRBJ2-7, is GAGVSQSPRYKVAKRGQDVALRCDPISGHVSLFWYQQALGQGPEFLTYFQNEAQLDKSGLPSDRFFAERPEGSVSTLKIQRTQQEDSAVYLCASSLDRGSYEQYFGPGTRLTVT.

This chain joins TRBV30 and TRBJ2-5; TRBD1 aligns across 7 bases. With V trimmed by 5 bases and J by 0 bases, 3 bases remained unmatched. Germline CDR1 is GTSNPN and CDR2 is SVGIG (reference sequence). The CDR3 has 13 residues. The CDR3 here is CAWEQGYQETQYF. CDR3 bases: TGTGCCTGGGAACAGGGGTACCAAGAGACCCAGTACTTC. Complete variable domain (other parts from reference TRBV30 and TRBJ2-5): SQTIHQWPATLVQPVGSPLSLECTVEGTSNPNLYWYRQAAGRGLQLLFYSVGIGQISSEVPQNLSASRPQDRQFILSSKKLLLSDSGFYLCAWEQGYQETQYFGPGTRLLVL.

The rearrangement uses TRBV6-6 and TRBJ1-1; D not certain. Trimming took 7 bases from V and 4 from J, leaving 13 bases between them. Germline V gene data show CDR1 as MNHNY and CDR2 as SVGAGI (reference sequence). This CDR3 comprises 13 residues. CDR3 nucleotides: TGTGCCAGCACCACCCGGGGAGGCACTGAAGCTTTCTTT. Amino acids: CASTTRGGTEAFF.

The rearrangement uses TRBV6-6 and TRBJ2-1, with TRBD1 matching 9 bases. CDR3 length: 15 residues. Germline V CDR1 and CDR2: MNHNY, SVGAGI (reference sequence). V trimming: 10 bases; J trimming: 2 bases; junction bases outside the gene matches: 9. CDR3 nucleotides: TGTGCCACCAGCCTTACAGGGGGCACCTACAATGAGCAGTTCTTC. Residues: CATSLTGGTYNEQFF.

This chain links TRBV7-9 with TRBJ2-7; the D is unclear. Germline CDR1 SEHNR, CDR2 FQNEAQ (reference sequence). Trimming removed 1 base from V and 2 bases from J, with 9 bases in between. This CDR3 comprises 14 residues. This chain's CDR3 is CASSLVRPPYEQYF. CDR3 sequence (DNA): TGTGCCAGCAGCTTAGTGCGGCCTCCCTACGAGCAGTACTTC.

The chain has TRBV10-2 and TRBJ2-6; 7 bases line up with TRBD2. The germline CDR1 and CDR2 sequences are WSHSY and SAAADI. J lost 0 bases, V lost 3 bases, and 8 bases had no gene match. This CDR3 comprises 18 residues. The CDR3 is CASSERAGRASGANVLTF. DNA of the CDR3: TGCGCCAGCAGTGAAAGGGCAGGGAGGGCCTCTGGGGCCAACGTCCTGACTTTC.

The chain couples TRBV6-1 to TRBJ2-2; 7 bases align to TRBD1. Germline lookup yields CDR1 MNHNS and CDR2 SASEGT. The J segment lost 5 bases and the V segment lost 5 bases, leaving 5 bases of the junction unmatched. This CDR3 comprises 14 residues. The CDR3: CASSTETGTGELFF. CDR3 DNA sequence: TGTGCCAGCAGTACTGAGACAGGGACCGGGGAGCTGTTTTTT.

J is TRBJ1-5 and V is TRBV28; 8 bases align to TRBD1. Trimming at V came to 3 bases and at J to 6 bases, leaving 4 bases not matched to a gene. Germline-derived CDR1 and CDR2 are MDHEN and SYDVKM. The CDR3 contains 14 residues. The CDR3 nucleotides read TGTGCCAGCAGTTTGGACAGGGCTGTTCAGCCCCAGCATTTT. Amino acid sequence: CASSLDRAVQPQHF.

This clone came up a few times. CDR3 loop: CASSLVGLNYEQYF. The CDR3 DNA reads as TGCGCCAGCAGCTTGGTGGGACTGAACTACGAGCAGTACTTC. This chain uses TRBV5-1 with TRBJ2-7, with a possible D match to TRBD2 (6 bases). Germline lookup yields CDR1 SGHRS and CDR2 YFSETQ. The CDR3 consists of 14 residues. Trimming took 0 bases from V and 3 from J, leaving 10 bases between them.